These 25 T cell receptor beta chains were sequenced from one sample in a study of neurological immune-mediated disorders. TCRdb independently ran MiXCR on the 5' RACE reads; one entry per CDR3 protein. This sample has 85,000 to 100,000 distinct CDR3 sequences, with 3% to 4% found just once. Sequencing input: PBMCs. The receptors stem from a woman younger than 35 with multiple sclerosis.

A remark on this clonotype: This sequence may be a read error, since a much larger clone differs from it by one base. The rearrangement links TRBV20-1 to TRBJ1-1; the D is unclear. Deletions cut 3 bases from V and 6 bases from J, with 17 bases between. Germline CDR1 and CDR2: DFQATT and SNEGSKA (reference sequence). This CDR3 has 14 amino acids. Written as DNA, the CDR3 is TGCAGTGCTAGGGACCCGGTTATGATCTCTGAAGCTTTCTTT. Translated, it gives CSARDPVMISEAFF.

The sample holds many counts of this clonotype. The rearrangement links TRBV12-3 or TRBV12-4 to TRBJ1-4; TRBD1 matches at 7 bases. V lost 7 bases to trimming and J lost 8 bases; unmatched junction nucleotides: 13. CDR3 length equals 15 residues. The CDR3: CASTTGQIVGEKLFF. DNA of the CDR3: TGTGCCAGCACCACGGGACAGATTGTGGGAGAAAAACTGTTTTTT.

There are many counts of this clonotype. The rearrangement joins TRBV20-1 to TRBJ2-5; 14 nucleotides align to TRBD2. The germline CDR1 and CDR2 sequences are DFQATT and SNEGSKA (reference sequence). The V and J ends lost 5 bases and 4 bases, in that order; junction bases with no gene match: 9. The CDR3 has 16 amino acids. The CDR3 nucleotides are TGCAGTGCTCAAATCGCCGGGACTAGCGGGAGAGAGACCCAGTACTTC. Translation: CSAQIAGTSGRETQYF.

This clonotype was seen ten or more times. V gene TRBV6-2 or TRBV6-3 combines with J gene TRBJ2-1, with 8 bases that match TRBD1. The V segment lost 0 bases and the J segment 4 bases; nucleotides outside the gene matches: 2. This CDR3 is built from 15 residues. Germline V gives CDR1 MNHEY, CDR2 SVGEGT. CDR3 coding DNA: TGTGCCAGCAGTTACTCCCAGGGGGCTTACAATGAGCAGTTCTTC. Its translation is CASSYSQGAYNEQFF.

This clonotype was seen at least ten times. This chain joins TRBV12-3 or TRBV12-4 and TRBJ2-5; D possibly matches TRBD1 or TRBD2 (5 bases each). The CDR3 spans 16 residues. Trimming took 3 bases from V and 4 from J, leaving 18 bases between them. The CDR3 coding sequence is TGTGCCAGCAGTTTCCCTCCGCAGGGTGGGAGAGAGACCCAGTACTTC. Its protein product is CASSFPPQGGRETQYF.

This clonotype was recorded at least ten times. V gene TRBV7-9 combines with J gene TRBJ1-2, with D maybe TRBD1 (6 bases). V was shortened by 3 bases and J by 7 bases, with 12 bases between the two germline ends. CDR3 length equals 13 residues. The germline V gene has CDR1 SEHNR and CDR2 FQNEAQ (reference sequence). Written as DNA, the CDR3 is TGTGCCAGCAGCTTGGACAGTCAACGTGGCTACACCTTC. As protein: CASSLDSQRGYTF.

In this sample, this clonotype turned up many times. The V call is TRBV20-1, the J call TRBJ1-6; unclear D gene. Deletions cut 1 base from V and 4 bases from J, with 23 bases between. Looked up from germline, CDR1 is DFQATT and CDR2 is SNEGSKA (reference sequence). The CDR3 is 19 residues long. The DNA of the CDR3 is TGCAGTGCTAGAGGTCTAATTGTGGAGAGAAACTCTTATAATTCACCCCTCCACTTT. Translation gives CSARGLIVERNSYNSPLHF.

This clonotype was detected many times. This chain joins TRBV20-1 and TRBJ1-2, with a possible D match to TRBD1 (5 bases). The CDR3 loop spans 14 amino acids. V lost 4 bases to trimming and J lost 4 bases, with 16 bases between them. Germline CDR1 and CDR2: DFQATT and SNEGSKA (reference sequence). The DNA for the CDR3 is TGCAGTGCTATCCAGGACACGGCAACCTATGGCTACACCTTC. This translates into CSAIQDTATYGYTF.

This clonotype occurred many times. The chain couples TRBV29-1 to TRBJ2-7; TRBD1 aligns across 7 bases. The V segment lost 7 bases and the J segment 2 bases; nucleotides outside the gene matches: 5. CDR1 and CDR2 from the germline V gene are SQVTM and ANQGSEA. The CDR3 consists of 12 residues. CDR3 amino acids: CSALGQTYEQYF. The CDR3 DNA sequence: TGCAGCGCTTTGGGACAGACCTACGAGCAGTACTTC.

This clonotype has ten or more counts. The chain joins TRBV12-3 or TRBV12-4 to TRBJ1-2, with TRBD1 identical over 7 bases. The CDR3 extends over 14 amino acids. Trimming removed 4 bases from V and 8 bases from J; junction bases left unmatched: 10. In nucleotides, the CDR3 is TGTGCCAGCAGTTCTGGGGACAGACCGGGGGGCTACACCTTC. This encodes CASSSGDRPGGYTF.

There are many counts of this clonotype. This chain links TRBV5-1 with TRBJ2-5; D unclear. V lost 0 bases, J lost 1 base, and 10 bases lay in between. In germline, CDR1 is SGHRS, CDR2 YFSETQ. This CDR3 has 15 amino acids. CDR3: CASSLESGFQETQYF. In nucleotides, the CDR3 is TGCGCCAGCAGCTTGGAGTCGGGTTTCCAAGAGACCCAGTACTTC. The full variable domain, in which reference TRBV5-1 and TRBJ2-5 provide the parts outside the CDR3, is KAGVTQTPRYLIKTRGQQVTLSCSPISGHRSVSWYQQTPGQGLQFLFEYFSETQRNKGNFPGRFSGRQFSNSRSEMNVSTLELGDSALYLCASSLESGFQETQYFGPGTRLLVL.

This clonotype was seen at least ten times. The CDR3 DNA sequence: TGTGCCAGTTCATACAGGAGTTCCACTGAAGCTTTCTTT. This codes for CASSYRSSTEAFF. The chain links TRBV2 to TRBJ1-1; TRBD1 is a possible D gene (5 bases). Germline-derived CDR1 and CDR2 are SNHLY and FYNNEI. V lost 9 bases, J lost 4 bases, and 15 bases lay in between. This CDR3 spans 13 amino acids.

This clonotype was recorded many times. The chain recombines TRBV29-1 with TRBJ1-1; D is unresolved. V was shortened by 6 bases and J by 11 bases, with 13 bases between the two germline ends. The CDR3 is made up of 10 amino acids. Looked up from germline, CDR1 is SQVTM and CDR2 is ANQGSEA. The CDR3: CSVWTVGAFF. The CDR3 DNA follows: TGCAGCGTCTGGACTGTGGGGGCTTTCTTT.

This clonotype was detected many times. The chain combines TRBV10-1 with TRBJ2-5; D unresolved. The CDR3 loop spans 14 amino acids. Trimming removed 7 bases at V and 1 base at J, with 13 bases between. Germline V gives CDR1 WNHNN, CDR2 SYGVQD (reference sequence). The CDR3 nucleotides read TGCGCCAGCAATCTCACCAGAGTCCAAGAGACCCAGTACTTC. It is translated as CASNLTRVQETQYF.

The V gene is TRBV7-8, the J gene TRBJ2-5; D gene unclear. V shed 1 base and J shed 4 bases, with 25 bases lying between them. The CDR3 spans 19 residues. Germline lookup yields CDR1 SGHVS and CDR2 FQNEAQ. CDR3 residues: CASSLGWRFDLGILETQYF. In DNA, the CDR3 is TGTGCCAGCAGCTTAGGGTGGCGGTTCGACCTTGGGATTCTAGAGACCCAGTACTTC.

This clonotype was seen many times. This chain uses TRBV7-9 with TRBJ1-1; a possible D gene is TRBD1 (5 bases). Trimming removed 0 bases at V and 3 bases at J, with 11 bases between. This CDR3 region has 15 residues. Germline V gene lookup returns CDR1 SEHNR and CDR2 FQNEAQ (reference sequence). The DNA of the CDR3 is TGTGCCAGCAGCTTAGCCTTTCAGGGAGACACTGAAGCTTTCTTT. It encodes CASSLAFQGDTEAFF.

This chain joins TRBV3-1 and TRBJ2-7; D possibly matches TRBD1 or TRBD2 (5 bases each). V dropped 1 base and J dropped 2 bases, with 15 bases sitting between them. In germline, CDR1 is LGHDT, CDR2 YNNKEL (reference sequence). The CDR3 has 16 residues. The CDR3 coding sequence is TGTGCCAGCAGCCAAGGGATGGGGGTAAACCCCTACGAGCAGTACTTC. Its translation is CASSQGMGVNPYEQYF.

This clonotype was detected many times. CDR3 loop: CSAPVGGRLAGTDTQYF. CDR3 nucleotides: TGCAGTGCGCCAGTGGGCGGGAGGCTGGCGGGAACAGATACGCAGTATTTT. The chain links TRBV20-1 to TRBJ2-3; 8 bases agree with TRBD2. The CDR3 sequence is 17 residues long. Germline CDR1 is DFQATT and CDR2 is SNEGSKA (reference sequence). V lost 6 bases to trimming and J lost 3 bases; unmatched junction nucleotides: 17.

This clonotype was counted at least ten times. The chain employs TRBV28 and TRBJ2-1; TRBD2 matches 9 bases. Trimming removed 6 bases from V and 7 bases from J; junction bases left unmatched: 22. CDR1 MDHEN and CDR2 SYDVKM come from the germline V gene. The CDR3 runs 19 residues. The CDR3 DNA follows: TGTGCCAGCAGCCCACCCGGGACTAGCTCGTTCCGGTCTAGGAATGAGCAGTTCTTC. Its protein is CASSPPGTSSFRSRNEQFF.

This clonotype has ten or more counts. The chain is built from TRBV4-2 and TRBJ2-7, with 11 positions matching TRBD2. This CDR3 has 17 residues. Germline CDR1 LGHNA, CDR2 YNFKEQ. The J segment lost 3 bases and the V segment lost 0 bases, leaving 7 bases of the junction unmatched. CDR3 DNA sequence: TGTGCCAGCAGCCAAGACTCCAGGACTAGCGGGTTCTACGAGCAGTACTTC. It encodes CASSQDSRTSGFYEQYF.

This clonotype occurred many times. CDR3 region: CASSLRGQAYNEQFF. CDR3 DNA sequence: TGTGCCAGCAGCTTACGTGGGCAGGCCTACAATGAGCAGTTCTTC. The chain recombines TRBV7-6 with TRBJ2-1; D call uncertain. Germline CDR1 reads SGHVS; CDR2 reads FNYEAQ. CDR3 length equals 15 residues. V was cut by 2 bases and J by 2 bases, with 10 bases left in between. Together with reference TRBV7-6 and TRBJ2-1, the CDR3 gives the full variable domain: GAGVSQSPRYKVTKRGQDVALRCDPISGHVSLYWYRQALGQGPEFLTYFNYEAQQDKSGLPNDRFSAERPEGSISTLTIQRTEQRDSAMYRCASSLRGQAYNEQFFGPGTRLTVL.

In this sample, this clonotype turned up many times. The rearrangement links TRBV12-3 or TRBV12-4 to TRBJ2-3; 11 nucleotides line up with TRBD2. Trimming removed 8 bases from V and 5 bases from J; junction bases left unmatched: 6. CDR3 size: 14 residues. CDR3 nucleotide sequence: TGTGCCAGCCTACTAGCGGGGGCGGGAGATACGCAGTATTTT. As protein: CASLLAGAGDTQYF.

This clonotype is medium-sized. The V call is TRBV20-1, the J call TRBJ2-1; 7 bases align to TRBD1. Germline trimming cut 0 bases from V and 9 bases from J; bases unmatched to any gene: 5. CDR1 DFQATT and CDR2 SNEGSKA come from the germline V gene (reference sequence). This CDR3 spans 13 amino acids. CDR3 residues: CSARDNPGGEQFF. DNA of the CDR3: TGCAGTGCTAGAGATAACCCAGGGGGTGAGCAGTTCTTC.

This clonotype has a count of ten or more. This rearrangement joins TRBV4-2 to TRBJ2-3; D is possibly TRBD2 (5 bases). CDR3 length equals 16 residues. CDR1 is LGHNA, CDR2 YNFKEQ, per germline. Trimming took off 0 bases at V and 1 base at J, with 11 bases between the two ends. The CDR3 spells CASSQDLASRTDTQYF. The CDR3 DNA follows: TGTGCCAGCAGCCAAGATTTAGCGTCTCGCACAGATACGCAGTATTTT.

This clonotype was counted ten times or more. The CDR3 protein is CASSQEGKRPQHF. DNA for the CDR3: TGTGCCAGCAGCCAAGAAGGGAAGCGGCCCCAGCATTTT. V and J are TRBV3-1 and TRBJ1-5; D ambiguous. The V end lost 0 bases, the J end lost 9 bases, and 9 bases lay between the germline ends. The length of the CDR3 is 13 residues. CDR1 is LGHDT and CDR2 is YNNKEL in the germline V gene (reference sequence).